The 23 T cell receptor beta chains reported below all come from one sample, sequenced in a study of blood T cell repertoires in COVID-19. Produced via immunoSEQ multiplex PCR; TCRdb's table is partial and in-frame only. Here the sample spans 250,000 to 350,000 clones, around 88% being singletons. Sequencing was performed on peripheral blood. The receptor source for this set is a woman aged 25-40 years who had recovered from COVID-19.

The V gene is TRBV9, the J gene TRBJ1-6, with TRBD1 identical over 10 bases. The V gene end was trimmed by 3 bases and the J gene end by 10 bases; junction bases not matched to a gene: 10. This CDR3 spans 16 amino acids. CDR1 SGDLS and CDR2 YYNGEE come from the germline V gene. This chain's CDR3 is CASSASGTGVGSPLHF. In DNA, the CDR3 is TGTGCCAGCAGCGCCTCCGGGACAGGGGTAGGATCACCCCTCCACTTT.

This clone was recorded only once. The V and J genes are TRBV6-6 and TRBJ2-7; 12 bases fit TRBD2. The CDR3 runs 16 residues. V gave up 4 bases and J gave up 1 base; unmatched junction bases: 5. Germline CDR1 is MNHNY and CDR2 is SVGAGI (reference sequence). This chain's CDR3 is CASSSVGLAGSYEQYF. CDR3 bases: TGTGCCAGCAGTTCCGTCGGACTAGCGGGATCCTACGAGCAGTACTTC.

The rearrangement uses TRBV7-2 and TRBJ2-2; no firm D call. V dropped 2 bases and J dropped 6 bases, with 7 bases sitting between them. The germline V gene has CDR1 SGHTA and CDR2 FQGNSA. The CDR3 consists of 13 residues. The CDR3 DNA follows: TGTGCCAGCAGCTTATTGGGCGCCGGGGAGCTGTTTTTT. Encoded protein: CASSLLGAGELFF.

The V call is TRBV4-1, the J call TRBJ1-4; D is perhaps TRBD1 (5 bases). Germline V gene data show CDR1 as MGHRA and CDR2 as YSYEKL. The CDR3 sequence is 15 residues long. V dropped 1 base and J dropped 5 bases, with 11 bases sitting between them. The CDR3 sequence: CASSQVRGPNEKLFF. DNA for the CDR3: TGCGCCAGCAGCCAAGTTAGGGGCCCAAATGAAAAACTGTTTTTT.

The chain uses TRBV6-5 and TRBJ1-6; D not certain. Germline V CDR1 and CDR2: MNHEY, SVGAGI. The length of the CDR3 is 14 residues. The ends were cut back, 2 bases at V and 3 bases at J, with 5 bases in the middle. The CDR3 here is CASSYEGYNSPLHF. Here the CDR3 DNA reads TGTGCCAGCAGTTACGAGGGCTATAATTCACCCCTCCACTTT.

The V gene is TRBV5-1, the J gene TRBJ2-7, with 9 bases identical to TRBD1. V lost 1 base and J lost 0; bases outside the gene matches: 2. CDR1 is SGHRS and CDR2 is YFSETQ in the germline V gene. The CDR3 extends over 15 amino acids. CDR3 sequence: CASSLLGQGSYEQYF. CDR3 in DNA: TGCGCCAGCAGCTTGTTGGGACAGGGCTCCTACGAGCAGTACTTC.

This chain connects TRBV4-3 to TRBJ2-7; 7 nucleotides match TRBD1. V shed 3 bases, J shed 6 bases, and the junction held 8 bases outside the gene matches. Germline CDR1 reads LGHNA; CDR2 reads YSLEER. The CDR3 is 14 residues long. The CDR3 DNA reads TGCGCCAGCAGCCACGTTACAGGGGATAGCGAGCAGTACTTC. Amino acids: CASSHVTGDSEQYF.

The rearrangement links TRBV10-1 to TRBJ2-5; the match to TRBD1 covers 8 bases. CDR3 size: 14 residues. The junction had 6 bases not matched to a gene; V was cut back by 7 bases and J by 2 bases. Germline CDR1 WNHNN, CDR2 SYGVQD (reference sequence). CDR3 region: CASNTRGPQETQYF. The CDR3 coding sequence is TGCGCCAGCAACACCAGGGGGCCGCAAGAGACCCAGTACTTC.

The rearrangement links TRBV6-2 or TRBV6-3 to TRBJ1-5, with 10 bases that match TRBD1. CDR1 is MNHEY, CDR2 SVGEGT, per germline. Trimming removed 2 bases from V and 5 bases from J; junction bases left unmatched: 21. The CDR3 runs to 21 residues. CDR3 protein: CASSYHYERDYGQGGDQPQHF. CDR3 in DNA: TGTGCCAGCAGTTACCATTACGAGAGGGACTATGGACAGGGGGGGGATCAGCCCCAGCATTTT.

In its sample, this clone was seen a few times. This chain connects TRBV9 to TRBJ1-6; 7 bases are a match to TRBD1. Germline CDR1 reads SGDLS; CDR2 reads YYNGEE. V was pared by 0 bases and J by 10 bases, with 7 bases of the junction left unmatched. The CDR3 is 15 residues long. The CDR3 DNA reads TGTGCCAGCAGCGTAGGGGAGACAGGGTTGTCACCCCTCCACTTT. Translated, it gives CASSVGETGLSPLHF.

The V call is TRBV16, the J call TRBJ2-5, with 7 bases that match TRBD2. With 4 bases clipped from V and 2 bases from J, the junction kept 7 bases outside the gene matches. The CDR3 spans 15 residues. Looked up from germline, CDR1 is KGHSY and CDR2 is FQNENV. This CDR3 is CASSREEAGQETQYF. The CDR3 DNA is TGTGCCAGCAGCCGGGAGGAAGCGGGGCAAGAGACCCAGTACTTC. Filled out from reference TRBV16 and TRBJ2-5, the complete variable domain reads GEEVAQTPKHLVRGEGQKAKLYCAPIKGHSYVFWYQQVLKNEFKFLISFQNENVFDETGMPKERFSAKCLPNSPCSLEIQATKLEDSAVYFCASSREEAGQETQYFGPGTRLLVL.

This chain uses TRBV27 with TRBJ1-2; 8 nucleotides agree with TRBD1. V shed 8 bases, J shed 2 bases, and the junction held 1 base outside the gene matches. Germline CDR1 reads MNHEY; CDR2 reads SMNVEV (reference sequence). There are 12 residues in the CDR3. The CDR3 DNA is TGTGCCAGCCGGACAGGGAACTATGGCTACACCTTC. The encoded protein is CASRTGNYGYTF.

This clone came up a few times. V and J are TRBV5-1 and TRBJ2-2; a possible D gene is TRBD1 (5 bases). Germline-derived CDR1 and CDR2 are SGHRS and YFSETQ. V was shortened by 5 bases and J by 2 bases, with 16 bases between the two germline ends. The CDR3 is made up of 16 amino acids. The CDR3 here is CASRIMGRGNTGELFF. DNA of the CDR3: TGCGCCAGCAGAATCATGGGTAGGGGAAACACCGGGGAGCTGTTTTTT.

The CDR3: CASRPTSVEQYF. In DNA form, the CDR3 reads TGTGCCAGCAGACCGACTAGCGTCGAGCAGTACTTC. The rearrangement joins TRBV2 to TRBJ2-7, with TRBD2 matching 8 bases. Trimming at V came to 6 bases and at J to 6 bases, leaving 4 bases not matched to a gene. The CDR3 length is 12 residues. Germline CDR1 reads SNHLY; CDR2 reads FYNNEI.

This clone was detected only a few times. The gene calls are TRBV5-6 and TRBJ2-5; D gene ambiguous. Trimming shortened V by 0 bases and J by 5 bases, and 20 bases separated the two germline ends. CDR1 SGHDT and CDR2 YYEEEE come from the germline V gene. This CDR3 contains 17 residues. The CDR3 sequence is CASSLESSTTPRETQYF. The CDR3 DNA sequence: TGTGCCAGCAGCTTGGAGAGTTCAACCACCCCCCGGGAGACCCAGTACTTC.

This clone was seen a handful of times. The chain has TRBV19 and TRBJ2-2; D perhaps matches TRBD1 (6 bases). Trimming left V 7 bases short and J 3 bases short, with 24 bases between. Germline CDR1 is LNHDA and CDR2 is SQIVND (reference sequence). The CDR3 extends over 18 amino acids. The CDR3 loop reads CASTGTGHREWYTGELFF. The CDR3 DNA reads as TGTGCCAGTACCGGAACGGGACACAGGGAGTGGTACACCGGGGAGCTGTTTTTT.

The rearrangement uses TRBV27 and TRBJ1-5; possibly TRBD1 for D (5 bases). The CDR3 has 14 amino acids. Trimming left V 8 bases short and J 5 bases short, with 16 bases between. Germline V gives CDR1 MNHEY, CDR2 SMNVEV (reference sequence). For the CDR3, the DNA is TGTGCCAGCGGCCCTGGGACTCCGTATCAGCCCCAGCATTTT. This gives the protein CASGPGTPYQPQHF.

This clone was observed a few times. The rearrangement joins TRBV2 to TRBJ1-2; no reliable D call. The CDR3 has 14 amino acids. Between the trimmed V and J ends, which lost 7 bases and 5 bases, there was a span of 17 bases. The germline V gene has CDR1 SNHLY and CDR2 FYNNEI. The CDR3 spells CASTRFGSAYGYTF. The CDR3 region has the DNA TGTGCCAGCACCCGCTTCGGCAGCGCATATGGCTACACCTTC.

The V gene is TRBV7-9, the J gene TRBJ1-1; weak D call: TRBD1 (5 bases). V lost 1 base and J 7 bases, leaving 10 bases between the germline ends. The CDR3 is 13 amino acids. CDR1 is SEHNR and CDR2 is FQNEAQ in the germline V gene (reference sequence). The CDR3 spells CASSLGGRGEAFF. The CDR3 DNA is TGTGCCAGCAGCTTAGGAGGGAGGGGTGAAGCTTTCTTT.

The chain combines TRBV6-2 or TRBV6-3 with TRBJ1-3, with 9 bases aligning to TRBD1. J was trimmed by 2 bases and V by 5 bases; bases with no gene match: 1. Germline CDR1 MNHEY, CDR2 SVGEGT. This CDR3 is built from 14 residues. The CDR3 is CASSGTGPGNTIYF. CDR3 nucleotide sequence: TGTGCCAGCAGTGGGACAGGGCCTGGAAACACCATATATTTT.

V usage is TRBV7-9 and J usage is TRBJ2-7; 9 bases are shared with TRBD2. CDR1 and CDR2 from the germline V gene are SEHNR and FQNEAQ (reference sequence). V lost 6 bases, J lost 4 bases, and 16 bases stayed unmatched. This CDR3 region has 17 residues. CDR3 protein: CASSPSSGGPQFYEQYF. CDR3 DNA: TGTGCCAGCAGTCCCAGCAGCGGGGGGCCTCAATTTTACGAGCAGTACTTC.

V gene TRBV2 combines with J gene TRBJ1-1, with D maybe TRBD1 (6 bases). The CDR3 extends over 13 amino acids. Germline V gene sequence: CDR1 SNHLY, CDR2 FYNNEI. With 7 bases removed from V and 4 bases from J, the gap between germline ends came to 13 bases. The chain's CDR3 is CASIRGAGTEAFF. Written as DNA, the CDR3 is TGTGCCAGCATACGGGGGGCTGGCACTGAAGCTTTCTTT.

This chain uses TRBV4-1 with TRBJ2-3; 12 nucleotides align to TRBD1. Germline CDR1 is MGHRA and CDR2 is YSYEKL. This CDR3 comprises 16 residues. V shed 4 bases, J shed 6 bases, and the junction held 8 bases outside the gene matches. As DNA, the CDR3 is TGCGCCAGCAGCCCGGGACAGGGGGCGCGAGGGGATACGCAGTATTTT. Translated, it gives CASSPGQGARGDTQYF.